This T cell receptor (beta chain) was profiled in a study of T cells in Graves' hyperthyroidism and ophthalmopathy. Turning to the study itself: Prior to any treatment, at the point of initial diagnosis, peripheral blood was collected.

Trimming removed 0 bases from V and 0 bases from J, with 9 bases in between. Germline assignment: CDR1 DFQATT and CDR2 SNEGSKA (reference sequence). The CDR3 contains 15 residues. Amplified TCR beta CDR3 regions came from RNA transcripts. In the first-round RT-PCR of the TCR CDR3, the HTBI primer set was used. TCRdb independently ran MiXCR on the multiplex PCR reads; one entry per CDR3 protein. The data show around 500,000 distinct CDR3 sequences, more than 15% seen once. Uncontrolled infection, other autoimmune disease, pregnancy or lactation barred patients from enrollment. Extraction of PBMCs used more than 8.5 ml of fresh peripheral blood. A few counts support this clonotype.

The origin of this receptor is a woman in her 30s with Graves' ophthalmopathy. V gene TRBV20-1 combines with J gene TRBJ2-1; no definite D call. The source material was blood. This chain's CDR3 is CSARDTSVSYNEQFF. The CDR3 DNA follows: TGCAGTGCTAGAGATACAAGTGTCTCCTACAATGAGCAGTTCTTC.